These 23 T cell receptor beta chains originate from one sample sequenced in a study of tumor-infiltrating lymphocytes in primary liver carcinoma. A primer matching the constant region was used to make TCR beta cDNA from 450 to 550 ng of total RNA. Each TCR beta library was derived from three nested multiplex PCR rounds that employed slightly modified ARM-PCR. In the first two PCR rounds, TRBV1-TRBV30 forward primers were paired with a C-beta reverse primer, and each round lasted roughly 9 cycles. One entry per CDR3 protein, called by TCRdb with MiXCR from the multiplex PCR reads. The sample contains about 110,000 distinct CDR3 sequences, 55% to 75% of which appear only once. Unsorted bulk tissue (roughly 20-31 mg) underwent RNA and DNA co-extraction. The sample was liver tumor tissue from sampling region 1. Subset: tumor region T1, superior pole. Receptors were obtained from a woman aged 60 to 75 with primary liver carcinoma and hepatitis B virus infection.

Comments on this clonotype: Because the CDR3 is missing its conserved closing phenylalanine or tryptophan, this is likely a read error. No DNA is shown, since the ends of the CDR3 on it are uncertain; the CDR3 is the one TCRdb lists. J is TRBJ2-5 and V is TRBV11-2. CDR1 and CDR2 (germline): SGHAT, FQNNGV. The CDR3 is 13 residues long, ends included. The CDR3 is CASSSGVLETQYS.

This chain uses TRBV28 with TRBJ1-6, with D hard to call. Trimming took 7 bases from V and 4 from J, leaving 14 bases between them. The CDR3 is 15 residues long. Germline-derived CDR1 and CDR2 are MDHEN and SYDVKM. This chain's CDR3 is CASTRTAQYNSPLHF. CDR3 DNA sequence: TGTGCCAGCACCCGGACGGCCCAGTATAATTCACCCCTCCACTTT.

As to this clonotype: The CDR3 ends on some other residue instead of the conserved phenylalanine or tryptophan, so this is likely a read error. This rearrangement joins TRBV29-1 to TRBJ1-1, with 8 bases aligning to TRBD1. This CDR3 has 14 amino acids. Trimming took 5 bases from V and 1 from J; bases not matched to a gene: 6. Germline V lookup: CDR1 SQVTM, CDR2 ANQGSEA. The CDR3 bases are TGCAGCGTTCATACCGGGACAGGGAACACTGAAGCTTTCCTT. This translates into CSVHTGTGNTEAFL.

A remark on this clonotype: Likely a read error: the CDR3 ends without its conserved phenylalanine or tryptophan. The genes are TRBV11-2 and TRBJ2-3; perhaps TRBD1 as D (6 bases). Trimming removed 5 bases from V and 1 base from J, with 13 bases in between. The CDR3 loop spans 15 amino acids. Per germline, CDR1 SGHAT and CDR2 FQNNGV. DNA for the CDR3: TGTGCCAGCAGCCCCCTGACAGGTGGCACAGATACGCAGTATCTT. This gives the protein CASSPLTGGTDTQYL.

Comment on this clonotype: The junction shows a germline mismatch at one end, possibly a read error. CDR3 amino acids: CSLEVMRSYGYTF. The CDR3 nucleotides are TGCAGCCTTGAAGTAATGCGATCATATGGCTACACCTTC. The chain carries TRBV29-1 and TRBJ1-2, with D unclear. The CDR3 totals 13 residues. Germline assignment: CDR1 SQVTM and CDR2 ANQGSEA. The full variable domain, with the rest looked up from reference TRBV29-1 and TRBJ1-2, is SAVISQKPSRDICQRGTSLTIQCQVDSQVTMMFWYRQQPGQSLTLIATANQGSEATYESGFVIDKFPISRPNLTFSTLTVSNMSPEDSSIYLCSLEVMRSYGYTFGSGTRLTVV.

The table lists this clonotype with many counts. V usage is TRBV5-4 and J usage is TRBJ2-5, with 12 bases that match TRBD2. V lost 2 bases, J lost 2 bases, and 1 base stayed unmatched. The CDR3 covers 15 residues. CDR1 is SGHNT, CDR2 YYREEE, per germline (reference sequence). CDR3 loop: CASSFGTSGQETQYF. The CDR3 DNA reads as TGTGCCAGCAGCTTCGGGACTAGCGGGCAAGAGACCCAGTACTTC.

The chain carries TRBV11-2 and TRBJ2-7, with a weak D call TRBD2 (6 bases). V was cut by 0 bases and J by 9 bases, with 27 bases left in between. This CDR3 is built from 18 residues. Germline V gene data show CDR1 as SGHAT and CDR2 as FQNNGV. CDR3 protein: CASSLDWVSLACPYGQYF. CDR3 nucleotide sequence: TGTGCCAGCAGCTTAGATTGGGTCAGTCTAGCGTGTCCCTATGGGCAGTACTTC.

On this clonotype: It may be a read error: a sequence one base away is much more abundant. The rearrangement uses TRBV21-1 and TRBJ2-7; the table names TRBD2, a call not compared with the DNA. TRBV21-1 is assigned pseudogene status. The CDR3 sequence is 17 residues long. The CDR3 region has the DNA TGTGCCAGCAGCAAAGGGGGACTAGCGTTCCTCTCCTACGGGCAGTACTTC. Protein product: CASSKGGLAFLSYGQYF.

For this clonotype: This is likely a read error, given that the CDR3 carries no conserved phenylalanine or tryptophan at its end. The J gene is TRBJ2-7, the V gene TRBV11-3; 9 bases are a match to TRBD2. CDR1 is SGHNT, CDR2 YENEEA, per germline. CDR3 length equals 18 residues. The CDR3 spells CASSLGFRLAENSYEQYS. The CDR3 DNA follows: TGTGCCAGTAGCTTGGGATTCAGACTAGCGGAAAACTCCTACGAGCAGTACTCC.

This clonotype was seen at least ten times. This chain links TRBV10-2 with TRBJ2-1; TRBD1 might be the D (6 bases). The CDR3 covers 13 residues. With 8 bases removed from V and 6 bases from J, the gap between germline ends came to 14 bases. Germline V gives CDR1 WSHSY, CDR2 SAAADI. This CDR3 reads CASDRSGANEQFF. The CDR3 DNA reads TGCGCCAGCGACCGCTCAGGGGCCAATGAGCAGTTCTTC.

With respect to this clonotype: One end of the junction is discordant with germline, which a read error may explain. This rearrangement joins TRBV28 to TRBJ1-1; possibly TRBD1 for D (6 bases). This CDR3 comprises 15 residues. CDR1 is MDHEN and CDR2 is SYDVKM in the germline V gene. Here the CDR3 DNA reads TGTGCCAGCAGATCCACAGGGAGGGGCAACACTGAAGCTCTCTTT. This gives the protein CASRSTGRGNTEALF.

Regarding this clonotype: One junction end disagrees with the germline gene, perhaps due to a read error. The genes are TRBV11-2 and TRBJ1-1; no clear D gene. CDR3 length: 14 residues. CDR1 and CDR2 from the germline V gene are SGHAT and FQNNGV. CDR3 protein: CASSLSRTNNEAFF. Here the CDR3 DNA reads TGTGCCAGTAGCTTATCCCGGACTAACAATGAAGCTTTCTTT.

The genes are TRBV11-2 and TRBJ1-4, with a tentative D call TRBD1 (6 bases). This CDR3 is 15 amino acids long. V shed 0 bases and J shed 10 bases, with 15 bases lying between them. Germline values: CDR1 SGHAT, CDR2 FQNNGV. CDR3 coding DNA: TGTGCCAGCAGCTTAGAACCAGGGGCACTTGGAAAACTGTTTTTT. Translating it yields CASSLEPGALGKLFF.

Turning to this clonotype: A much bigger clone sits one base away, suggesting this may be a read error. CDR3 nucleotides: TGTGCCAGCAGTGAAGAGGCTAGCGGGGGTGATGAGCAGTTCTTC. Its protein is CASSEEASGGDEQFF. The rearrangement joins TRBV6-1 to TRBJ2-1; TRBD2 matches 10 bases. CDR1 and CDR2 from the germline V gene are MNHNS and SASEGT. The V and J ends lost 1 base and 8 bases, in that order; junction bases with no gene match: 5. This CDR3 has 15 residues.

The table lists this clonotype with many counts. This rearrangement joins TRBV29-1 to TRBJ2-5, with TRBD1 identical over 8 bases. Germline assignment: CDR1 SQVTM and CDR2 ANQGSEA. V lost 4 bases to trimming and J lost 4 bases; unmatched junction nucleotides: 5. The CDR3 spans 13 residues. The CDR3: CSVAGGAGETQYF. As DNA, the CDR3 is TGCAGCGTTGCAGGGGGCGCGGGAGAGACCCAGTACTTC.

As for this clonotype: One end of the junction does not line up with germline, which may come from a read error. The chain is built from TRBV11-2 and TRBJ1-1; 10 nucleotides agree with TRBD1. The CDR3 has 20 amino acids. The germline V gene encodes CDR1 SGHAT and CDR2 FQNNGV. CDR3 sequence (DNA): TGTACCAGCAGCTTAGATCACTTGACAGGGGGCGCAAAATTGGACACTGAAGCCTTCTTT. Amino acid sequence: CTSSLDHLTGGAKLDTEAFF.

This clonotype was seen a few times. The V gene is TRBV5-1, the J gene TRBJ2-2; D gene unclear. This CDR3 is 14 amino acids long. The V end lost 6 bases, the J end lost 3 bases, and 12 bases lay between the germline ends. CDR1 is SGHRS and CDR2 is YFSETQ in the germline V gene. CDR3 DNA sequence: TGCGCCAGCAACCCGGGCCCGGACACCGGGGAGCTGTTTTTT. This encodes CASNPGPDTGELFF.

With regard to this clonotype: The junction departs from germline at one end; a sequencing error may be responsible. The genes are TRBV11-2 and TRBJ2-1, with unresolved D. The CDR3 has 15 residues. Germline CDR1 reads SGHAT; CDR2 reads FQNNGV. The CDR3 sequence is CTSSWAIGFNNEQFF. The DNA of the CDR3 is TGTACCAGCAGTTGGGCTATCGGGTTTAACAATGAGCAGTTCTTC. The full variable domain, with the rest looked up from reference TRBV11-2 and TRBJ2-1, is EAGVAQSPRYKIIEKRQSVAFWCNPISGHATLYWYQQILGQGPKLLIQFQNNGVVDDSQLPKDRFSAERLKGVDSTLKIQPAKLEDSAVYLCTSSWAIGFNNEQFFGPGTRLTVL.

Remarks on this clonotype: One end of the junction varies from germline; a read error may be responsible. This CDR3 is CAGSERRGNQPQHF. CDR3 DNA sequence: TGTGCCGGCAGTGAGAGGAGGGGCAATCAGCCCCAGCATTTT. The chain couples TRBV6-1 to TRBJ1-5; D gene ambiguous. The germline CDR1 and CDR2 sequences are MNHNS and SASEGT. There are 14 residues in the CDR3.

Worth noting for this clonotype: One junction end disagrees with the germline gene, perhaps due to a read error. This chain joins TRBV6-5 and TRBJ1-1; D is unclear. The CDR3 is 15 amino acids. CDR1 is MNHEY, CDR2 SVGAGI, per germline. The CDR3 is CASSYALPGNTEAFF. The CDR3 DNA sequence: TGTGCCAGTAGTTACGCGTTGCCGGGGAACACTGAAGCTTTCTTT.

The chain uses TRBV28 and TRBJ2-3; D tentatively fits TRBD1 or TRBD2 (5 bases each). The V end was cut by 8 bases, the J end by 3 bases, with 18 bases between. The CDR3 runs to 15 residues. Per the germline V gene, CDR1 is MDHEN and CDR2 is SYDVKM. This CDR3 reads CASWGTGPRTDTQYF. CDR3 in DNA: TGTGCCAGCTGGGGGACGGGACCAAGGACAGATACGCAGTATTTT.

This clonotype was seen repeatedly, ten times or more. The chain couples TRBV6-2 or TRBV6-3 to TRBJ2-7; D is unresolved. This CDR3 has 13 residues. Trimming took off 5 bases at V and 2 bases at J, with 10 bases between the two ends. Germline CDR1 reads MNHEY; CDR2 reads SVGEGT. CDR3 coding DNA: TGTGCCAGCAGTCGCAACGGAGCCTACGAGCAGTACTTC. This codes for CASSRNGAYEQYF.

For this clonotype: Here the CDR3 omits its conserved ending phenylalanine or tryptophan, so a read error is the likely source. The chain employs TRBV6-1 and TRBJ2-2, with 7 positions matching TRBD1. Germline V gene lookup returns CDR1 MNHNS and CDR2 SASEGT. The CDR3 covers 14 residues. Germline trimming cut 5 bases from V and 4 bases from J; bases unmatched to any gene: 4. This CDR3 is CASSRGQPTGELFS. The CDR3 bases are TGTGCCAGCAGTAGGGGACAGCCCACCGGGGAGCTGTTTTCT.